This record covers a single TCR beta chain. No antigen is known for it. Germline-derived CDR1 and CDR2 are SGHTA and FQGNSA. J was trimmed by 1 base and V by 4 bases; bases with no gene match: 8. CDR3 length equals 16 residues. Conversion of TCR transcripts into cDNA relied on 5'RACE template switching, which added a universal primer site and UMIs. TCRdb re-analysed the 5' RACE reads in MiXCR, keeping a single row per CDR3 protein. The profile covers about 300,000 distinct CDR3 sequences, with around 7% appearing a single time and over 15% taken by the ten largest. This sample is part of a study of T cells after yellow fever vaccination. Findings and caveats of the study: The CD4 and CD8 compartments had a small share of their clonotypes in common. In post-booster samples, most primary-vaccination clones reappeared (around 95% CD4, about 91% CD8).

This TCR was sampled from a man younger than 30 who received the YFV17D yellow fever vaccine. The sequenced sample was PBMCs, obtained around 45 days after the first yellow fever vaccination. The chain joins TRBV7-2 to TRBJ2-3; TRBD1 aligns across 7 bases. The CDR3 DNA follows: TGTGCCAGCAGCTGGGCCGGGACAGCCGGCACAGATACGCAGTATTTT. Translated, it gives CASSWAGTAGTDTQYF.